This T cell receptor (beta chain) emerged from a study of blood T cell repertoires in COVID-19. As for the study in general: Material from acute and convalescent COVID-19 was sourced from the United States, Italy and Spain. Sources were T cells, B-cell-depleted T cells, or PBMCs; the material itself was cDNA or gDNA.

This CDR3 has 14 residues. Germline assignment: CDR1 SGHTA and CDR2 FQGNSA. Trimming left V 3 bases short and J 8 bases short, with 15 bases between. This clone was recorded many times. The authors' processing: Amplification with reference gene primers provided the estimates of nucleated cell counts. TCRdb's copy holds only in-frame clones and misses some; the assay was immunoSEQ multiplex PCR. The DNA was the basis for D and trimming; V, J and clone size are from that table. The repertoire consists of approximately 140,000 clones, with roughly 84% occurring once and the leading ten covering approximately 40%.

This clonotype originated in a human donor in a cohort sampled during active COVID-19. Material for sequencing was peripheral blood. This sequence joins TRBV7-2 and TRBJ2-3, with D possibly being TRBD2 (5 bases). CDR3 sequence (DNA): TGTGCCAGCAGCTTTCGAAACCTGGGGAGTACGCAGTATTTT. Its protein is CASSFRNLGSTQYF.